The 24 T cell receptor beta chains below were found in one sample sequenced in a study of identical twins. TCRdb re-analysed the 5' RACE reads in MiXCR, keeping a single row per CDR3 protein. The sample contains 690,000 or so distinct CDR3 sequences, about 9.4% of which appear only once. These same data were also listed under a study on yellow fever vaccine responses in identical twins.

Sequencing was done on a sample of PBMCs. All receptors derive from a woman in her late teens or twenties in good health.

This clonotype has ten or more counts. The chain is built from TRBV12-3 or TRBV12-4 and TRBJ2-5, with 9 bases fitting TRBD1. The CDR3 is 14 residues long. V lost 6 bases to trimming and J lost 5 bases; unmatched junction nucleotides: 7. This CDR3 is CASSARTGEETQYF. The CDR3 bases are TGTGCCAGCAGCGCCCGGACAGGGGAGGAGACCCAGTACTTC.

Only a few counts were recorded for this clonotype. The CDR3 sequence is CASSSKGGLTYNEQFF. The CDR3 nucleotides are TGTGCCAGCAGCTCGAAAGGGGGACTGACCTACAATGAGCAGTTCTTC. The rearrangement links TRBV7-9 to TRBJ2-1; D possibly uses TRBD1 or TRBD2 (6 bases each). This CDR3 region has 16 residues. Germline loops: CDR1 SEHNR, CDR2 FQNEAQ (reference sequence). Trimming pared 4 bases from V and 2 bases from J, leaving 15 bases between.

This chain uses TRBV11-1 with TRBJ2-3; TRBD2 aligns across 8 bases. The trim removed 2 bases at V and 6 bases at J, leaving 10 bases unmatched. From germline, CDR1 is SGHAT and CDR2 FQDESV (reference sequence). CDR3 size: 16 residues. CDR3: CASSLLRSGGGDTQYF. For the CDR3, the DNA is TGTGCCAGCAGCTTACTTAGGAGCGGGGGTGGTGATACGCAGTATTTT. Complete variable domain (other parts from reference TRBV11-1 and TRBJ2-3): EAEVAQSPRYKITEKSQAVAFWCDPISGHATLYWYRQILGQGPELLVQFQDESVVDDSQLPKDRFSAERLKGVDSTLKIQPAELGDSAMYLCASSLLRSGGGDTQYFGPGTRLTVL.

This clonotype was found many times. The chain has TRBV5-6 and TRBJ1-6; D remains unclear. V lost 4 bases and J lost 7, with 6 bases in between. Germline assignment: CDR1 SGHDT and CDR2 YYEEEE. The length of the CDR3 is 12 residues. CDR3: CASSLINSPLHF. CDR3 nucleotide sequence: TGTGCCAGCAGCCTAATAAATTCACCCCTCCACTTT. The full variable domain, completed using reference TRBV5-6 and TRBJ1-6, is DAGVTQSPTHLIKTRGQQVTLRCSPKSGHDTVSWYQQALGQGPQFIFQYYEEEERQRGNFPDRFSGHQFPNYSSELNVNALLLGDSALYLCASSLINSPLHFGNGTRLTVT.

V and J are TRBV6-2 or TRBV6-3 and TRBJ2-7, with D perhaps matching TRBD2 (5 bases). V was clipped by 4 bases and J by 3 bases, with 10 bases between them. Germline lookup yields CDR1 MNHEY and CDR2 SVGEGT. The CDR3 has 13 amino acids. The CDR3 sequence: CASSSNGVYEQYF. CDR3 nucleotides: TGTGCCAGCAGTTCTAACGGGGTCTACGAGCAGTACTTC.

This clonotype was detected a few times. This rearrangement joins TRBV18 to TRBJ2-7; the D is unclear. The V gene's germline CDR1 is KGHSH and CDR2 LQKENI. V was clipped by 2 bases and J by 4 bases, with 12 bases between them. The CDR3 loop spans 14 amino acids. This CDR3 reads CASSPSAGPYEQYF. As DNA, the CDR3 is TGTGCCAGCTCACCATCGGCAGGTCCTTACGAGCAGTACTTC.

This clonotype was seen at least ten times. This chain uses TRBV2 with TRBJ1-5, with D unclear. V lost 0 bases and J 0 bases, leaving 12 bases between the germline ends. The CDR3 covers 17 residues. Germline lookup yields CDR1 SNHLY and CDR2 FYNNEI. The CDR3 region is CASSEALSGSSNQPQHF. The CDR3 nucleotides are TGTGCCAGCAGTGAAGCGCTTTCGGGGTCTAGCAATCAGCCCCAGCATTTT.

V is TRBV12-3 or TRBV12-4 and J is TRBJ2-2, with TRBD1 matching over 7 bases. The CDR3 length is 14 residues. Losses at the gene ends were 9 bases for V and 4 bases for J; bases not matched to a gene: 8. This CDR3 reads CASQTGRGTGELFF. Here the CDR3 DNA reads TGTGCCAGTCAGACAGGGCGAGGCACCGGGGAGCTGTTTTTT.

The chain combines TRBV12-3 or TRBV12-4 with TRBJ2-2; D is perhaps TRBD2 (6 bases). The CDR3 extends over 13 amino acids. The V gene lost 6 bases and the J gene lost 7 bases, with 12 bases spanning the gap. The CDR3 DNA reads TGTGCCAGCAGCCCTCGGGGAGGCGGGGAGCTGTTTTTT. This sequence encodes CASSPRGGGELFF.

The V gene is TRBV7-6, the J gene TRBJ2-5; D remains unclear. The CDR3 has 16 residues. From germline, CDR1 is SGHVS and CDR2 FNYEAQ. The V end was cut by 0 bases, the J end by 0 bases, with 11 bases between. The CDR3, as DNA: TGTGCCAGCAGCTTAGCGCCGGGCAGTTACCAAGAGACCCAGTACTTC. Its protein is CASSLAPGSYQETQYF.

This clonotype was seen many times. The chain links TRBV6-1 to TRBJ2-1; the match to TRBD2 covers 8 bases. Looked up from germline, CDR1 is MNHNS and CDR2 is SASEGT. This CDR3 is built from 14 residues. J lost 6 bases, V lost 6 bases, and 7 bases had no gene match. The CDR3 bases are TGTGCCAGCAGCGGACTAGCCGGCCGCAATGAGCAGTTCTTC. Translated: CASSGLAGRNEQFF.

The table lists this clonotype with many counts. CDR3 loop: CSVEGGIYNEQFF. The CDR3 DNA reads as TGCAGCGTTGAAGGGGGCATCTACAATGAGCAGTTCTTC. V and J are TRBV29-1 and TRBJ2-1, with D maybe TRBD1 (5 bases). CDR1 and CDR2 from the germline V gene are SQVTM and ANQGSEA. The ends were cut back, 1 base at V and 3 bases at J, with 7 bases in the middle. This CDR3 spans 13 amino acids.

This clonotype occurred a few times. CDR3 sequence reads: CASSPPGQEAFF. Written as DNA, the CDR3 is TGTGCCAGCAGCCCTCCGGGACAAGAAGCTTTCTTT. The chain has TRBV7-9 and TRBJ1-1; TRBD1 might be the D (6 bases). V lost 5 bases and J lost 8, with 12 bases in between. The CDR3 contains 12 residues. Germline CDR1 reads SEHNR; CDR2 reads FQNEAQ (reference sequence).

This clonotype was seen a few times. The V and J genes are TRBV12-3 or TRBV12-4 and TRBJ1-1; 7 bases match TRBD1. The CDR3 runs 13 residues. Trimming cost V 9 bases and J 6 bases; bases outside gene matches: 10. In DNA, the CDR3 is TGTGCCAGTAGCCAGGGGGGAGGCCCTGAAGCTTTCTTT. Amino acids: CASSQGGGPEAFF.

The rearrangement joins TRBV7-9 to TRBJ2-3; D is undetermined. The germline V gene encodes CDR1 SEHNR and CDR2 FQNEAQ (reference sequence). V was clipped by 0 bases and J by 6 bases, with 10 bases between them. The CDR3 has 14 residues. The CDR3 DNA reads TGTGCCAGCAGCTTAGCATCGGTCGACGATACGCAGTATTTT. This codes for CASSLASVDDTQYF.

The genes are TRBV7-8 and TRBJ2-7; TRBD1 matches at 7 bases. Germline V gene lookup returns CDR1 SGHVS and CDR2 FQNEAQ. The J segment lost 5 bases and the V segment lost 1 base, leaving 14 bases of the junction unmatched. CDR3 length: 17 amino acids. CDR3 nucleotides: TGTGCCAGCAGCTTAGGTACGGACAGGCTAAGGCCCGACGAGCAGTACTTC. Protein sequence: CASSLGTDRLRPDEQYF.

This clonotype was counted at least ten times. The chain couples TRBV7-3 to TRBJ2-2, with D perhaps given as TRBD1 or TRBD2 (5 bases each). The CDR3 has 12 residues. In germline, CDR1 is SGHTA, CDR2 FQGTGA. V lost 5 bases, J lost 13 bases, and 14 bases lay in between. The CDR3, as DNA: TGTGCCAGCAGCCCCTCGGGACGTGGGCTGTTTTTT. Protein: CASSPSGRGLFF. The full variable domain, completed using reference TRBV7-3 and TRBJ2-2, is GAGVSQTPSNKVTEKGKYVELRCDPISGHTALYWYRQSLGQGPEFLIYFQGTGAADDSGLPNDRFFAVRPEGSVSTLKIQRTERGDSAVYLCASSPSGRGLFFGEGSRLTVL.

A remark on this clonotype: A read error is possible here, since a much larger clone lies one base away. The chain uses TRBV29-1 and TRBJ2-1; D is ambiguous. Trimming removed 1 base from V and 5 bases from J, with 12 bases in between. Germline values: CDR1 SQVTM, CDR2 ANQGSEA. The CDR3 contains 14 residues. The CDR3 DNA reads as TGCAGCGTTGAAGGGGCAGACATAAACAATGAGCAGTTCTTC. Protein sequence: CSVEGADINNEQFF.

This clonotype was detected many times. The chain carries TRBV20-1 and TRBJ2-1; D gene ambiguous. The CDR3 extends over 12 amino acids. V was cut by 0 bases and J by 10 bases, with 10 bases left in between. Germline V lookup: CDR1 DFQATT, CDR2 SNEGSKA (reference sequence). The CDR3 sequence is CSARDYGPEQFF. DNA for the CDR3: TGCAGTGCTAGAGATTATGGGCCCGAGCAGTTCTTC.

This clonotype was seen more than once but under ten times. The chain combines TRBV7-9 with TRBJ2-7; 10 bases align to TRBD1. In germline, CDR1 is SEHNR, CDR2 FQNEAQ (reference sequence). The CDR3 runs 16 residues. The V gene end was trimmed by 5 bases and the J gene end by 2 bases; junction bases not matched to a gene: 9. CDR3 sequence (DNA): TGTGCCAGCAGCACACGCCGGGACAGGGGTACCTACGAGCAGTACTTC. This encodes CASSTRRDRGTYEQYF.

This rearrangement joins TRBV7-3 to TRBJ2-2, with D perhaps matching TRBD1 or TRBD2 (7 bases each). The CDR3 is made up of 17 amino acids. V dropped 3 bases and J dropped 0 bases, with 14 bases sitting between them. Germline V CDR1 and CDR2: SGHTA, FQGTGA. The CDR3 DNA reads TGTGCCAGCAGCTTTCCCTCAGGGGGGGCGAACACCGGGGAGCTGTTTTTT. This sequence encodes CASSFPSGGANTGELFF. The full variable domain, in which reference TRBV7-3 and TRBJ2-2 provide the parts outside the CDR3, is GAGVSQTPSNKVTEKGKYVELRCDPISGHTALYWYRQSLGQGPEFLIYFQGTGAADDSGLPNDRFFAVRPEGSVSTLKIQRTERGDSAVYLCASSFPSGGANTGELFFGEGSRLTVL.

V and J are TRBV5-1 and TRBJ2-1; 10 bases are shared with TRBD2. V shed 4 bases, J shed 3 bases, and the junction held 10 bases outside the gene matches. There are 17 residues in the CDR3. The V gene's germline CDR1 is SGHRS and CDR2 YFSETQ. The CDR3 here is CASSPRASGSHYNEQFF. DNA for the CDR3: TGCGCCAGCAGCCCCCGGGCTAGCGGGAGTCACTACAATGAGCAGTTCTTC. Full variable domain (missing parts from reference TRBV5-1 and TRBJ2-1): KAGVTQTPRYLIKTRGQQVTLSCSPISGHRSVSWYQQTPGQGLQFLFEYFSETQRNKGNFPGRFSGRQFSNSRSEMNVSTLELGDSALYLCASSPRASGSHYNEQFFGPGTRLTVL.

This clonotype was observed a few times. V and J are TRBV20-1 and TRBJ2-5, with D perhaps TRBD1 or TRBD2 (5 bases each). Trimming left V 4 bases short and J 5 bases short, with 14 bases between. CDR1 DFQATT and CDR2 SNEGSKA come from the germline V gene (reference sequence). The CDR3 covers 13 residues. DNA for the CDR3: TGCAGTGCTAAACGAGGGGCTGGGGAGACCCAGTACTTC. The encoded protein is CSAKRGAGETQYF.

This clonotype was detected only a few times. The J gene is TRBJ2-7, the V gene TRBV9, with D maybe TRBD2 (5 bases). This CDR3 region has 14 residues. V was clipped by 1 base and J by 0 bases, with 8 bases between them. The V gene's germline CDR1 is SGDLS and CDR2 YYNGEE. The CDR3 reads CASSVQEVSYEQYF. In DNA form, the CDR3 reads TGTGCCAGCAGCGTACAGGAGGTCTCCTACGAGCAGTACTTC.